A single sample is the source of the 10 T cell receptor beta chains below, sequenced in a study of CD4+ T cells in melanoma. The repertoire was sequenced with immunoSEQ multiplex PCR; TCRdb's copy has only in-frame clones and lacks some. The data show around 15,000 clones, approximately 80% seen once. The sequenced sample was cells from a culture (not recorded whether cultured in vitro). These receptors originate from a human donor with melanoma.

CDR3 protein: CASSAFAGTNIQYF. CDR3 DNA: TGTGCCAGCAGTGCATTCGCAGGGACCAACATTCAGTACTTC. The rearrangement links TRBV6-1 to TRBJ2-4; TRBD1 or TRBD2 may be the D gene (5 bases each). V lost 4 bases, J lost 7 bases, and 14 bases lay in between. This CDR3 comprises 14 residues. Germline V CDR1 and CDR2: MNHNS, SASEGT.

The chain employs TRBV19 and TRBJ1-6; D perhaps matches TRBD1 (5 bases). Germline loops: CDR1 LNHDA, CDR2 SQIVND (reference sequence). The CDR3 is 16 amino acids. Trimming removed 5 bases at V and 8 bases at J, with 19 bases between. The CDR3, as DNA: TGTGCCAGTAGTCTACAGGTACAGATTGTCGATTCACCCCTCCACTTT. As protein: CASSLQVQIVDSPLHF.

The V call is TRBV7-9, the J call TRBJ1-5; D is uncertain. Trimming left V 3 bases short and J 5 bases short, with 11 bases between. Germline CDR1 SEHNR, CDR2 FQNEAQ (reference sequence). CDR3 size: 14 residues. Here the CDR3 DNA reads TGTGCCAGCAGCTTTGGCGGGCCCCATCAGCCCCAGCATTTT. It is translated as CASSFGGPHQPQHF.

The V call is TRBV6-6, the J call TRBJ1-3, with 9 positions matching TRBD1. The CDR3 length is 15 residues. V trimming: 6 bases; J trimming: 4 bases; junction bases outside the gene matches: 7. Germline lookup yields CDR1 MNHNY and CDR2 SVGAGI (reference sequence). The CDR3 DNA sequence: TGTGCCAGCAGCTACGACAGGGGGAGAGGAAACACCATATATTTT. Translation: CASSYDRGRGNTIYF.

This rearrangement joins TRBV5-1 to TRBJ2-1; D unresolved. There are 13 residues in the CDR3. V gave up 2 bases and J gave up 2 bases, with 5 bases separating them. Germline V gene lookup returns CDR1 SGHRS and CDR2 YFSETQ. The CDR3 bases are TGCGCCAGCAGCTTTAGGACCTACAATGAGCAGTTCTTC. Translated: CASSFRTYNEQFF.

The V and J genes are TRBV5-4 and TRBJ1-1; D might be TRBD1 (5 bases). The CDR3 totals 15 residues. CDR1 and CDR2 (germline): SGHNT, YYREEE (reference sequence). V was cut by 0 bases and J by 5 bases, with 14 bases left in between. The CDR3 loop is CASSLGGGGWTEAFF. In DNA form, the CDR3 reads TGTGCCAGCAGCTTGGGAGGCGGGGGATGGACTGAAGCTTTCTTT.

There are a few counts of this clone. V gene TRBV5-1 combines with J gene TRBJ2-3, with D perhaps given as TRBD1 or TRBD2 (5 bases each). V shed 4 bases and J shed 4 bases, with 13 bases lying between them. The CDR3 extends over 14 amino acids. Per the germline V gene, CDR1 is SGHRS and CDR2 is YFSETQ. The CDR3 nucleotides are TGCGCCAGCAGCCGGAGCCGAGGGGCAGATACGCAGTATTTT. Protein sequence: CASSRSRGADTQYF.

The chain uses TRBV6-1 and TRBJ1-2; weak D call: TRBD1 (6 bases). There are 16 residues in the CDR3. V lost 0 bases to trimming and J lost 5 bases, with 16 bases between them. Germline V gene sequence: CDR1 MNHNS, CDR2 SASEGT. CDR3 coding DNA: TGTGCCAGCAGTGAAGCGTCACAGGGCCTGGGATATGGCTACACCTTC. Protein sequence: CASSEASQGLGYGYTF.

This rearrangement joins TRBV5-1 to TRBJ2-3; 8 nucleotides align to TRBD2. The trim removed 0 bases at V and 6 bases at J, leaving 12 bases unmatched. The CDR3 has 17 amino acids. The germline V gene has CDR1 SGHRS and CDR2 YFSETQ. Here the CDR3 reads CASSLGLGGGLVDTQYF. The CDR3 DNA is TGCGCCAGCAGCTTGGGGCTCGGGGGGGGCCTTGTGGATACGCAGTATTTT.

The rearrangement joins TRBV5-8 to TRBJ1-1; D may be TRBD1 (6 bases). The CDR3 totals 14 residues. CDR1 and CDR2 (germline): SGHTS, YDEGEE. The V gene lost 0 bases and the J gene lost 5 bases, with 11 bases spanning the gap. CDR3 nucleotide sequence: TGTGCCAGCAGCTTGGTAAGGGGGAGGACTGAAGCTTTCTTT. This gives the protein CASSLVRGRTEAFF. The full variable domain, with the rest looked up from reference TRBV5-8 and TRBJ1-1, is EAGVTQSPTHLIKTRGQQATLRCSPISGHTSVYWYQQALGLGLQFLLWYDEGEERNRGNFPPRFSGRQFPNYSSELNVNALELEDSALYLCASSLVRGRTEAFFGQGTRLTVV.